This TCR beta chain stems from a study of T-cell reconstitution after alpha-beta-depleted transplantation in children. This sample's TCRbeta library carried unique molecular identifier barcodes. MiXCR, applied by TCRdb to the PCR reads, yields one record per CDR3 protein. The profile shows some 590,000 distinct CDR3 sequences, under 12% of them singletons. This CDR3 has 16 amino acids. Germline trimming cut 8 bases from V and 4 bases from J; bases unmatched to any gene: 14. This clonotype was obtained from a human donor who donated a stem cell graft to a child with acute myeloid leukemia. Sequencing was performed on PBMCs from the stem cell graft donor, taken from the stem cell graft. The chain couples TRBV12-3 or TRBV12-4 to TRBJ2-4, with 7 bases matching TRBD1. The CDR3 sequence: CASSMVGGLMKNIQYF. The CDR3 DNA reads as TGTGCCAGCTCCATGGTAGGGGGCTTAATGAAAAACATTCAGTACTTC.